This entry lists 10 T cell receptor beta chains sequenced from one sample in a study of T cell responses to AZD1222 COVID-19 vaccine. Produced via immunoSEQ multiplex PCR; TCRdb's table is partial and in-frame only. The table includes 100,000 to 150,000 clones, around nine tenths detected once. The sample consisted of peripheral blood, taken on day 0 of AZD1222 vaccination. Every receptor here comes from an adult in good health.

The V call is TRBV6-4, the J call TRBJ2-1; D gene ambiguous. The CDR3 contains 14 residues. Trimming removed 8 bases from V and 0 bases from J, with 11 bases in between. CDR1 and CDR2 from the germline V gene are MRHNA and SNTAGT. CDR3 in DNA: TGTGCCAGCCGGCCCAGCAGCTCCTACAATGAGCAGTTCTTC. Protein: CASRPSSSYNEQFF.

This chain joins TRBV19 and TRBJ2-3; D ambiguous. V dropped 3 bases and J dropped 6 bases, with 13 bases sitting between them. Germline assignment: CDR1 LNHDA and CDR2 SQIVND (reference sequence). The CDR3 extends over 14 amino acids. CDR3 bases: TGTGCCAGTAGTATGTATGAAAATCGGGATACGCAGTATTTT. Protein product: CASSMYENRDTQYF. Drawing the rest from reference TRBV19 and TRBJ2-3, the complete variable domain is DGGITQSPKYLFRKEGQNVTLSCEQNLNHDAMYWYRQDPGQGLRLIYYSQIVNDFQKGDIAEGYSVSREKKESFPLTVTSAQKNPTAFYLCASSMYENRDTQYFGPGTRLTVL.

The rearrangement links TRBV6-1 to TRBJ2-7; no firm D call. Germline V gives CDR1 MNHNS, CDR2 SASEGT. The CDR3 is 15 residues long. Trimming removed 1 base at V and 0 bases at J, with 10 bases between. CDR3 protein: CASSEGGGSSYEQYF. The CDR3 bases are TGTGCCAGCAGTGAAGGTGGCGGAAGCTCCTACGAGCAGTACTTC.

The gene calls are TRBV3-1 (or the pseudogene TRBV3-2) and TRBJ1-5; D is ambiguous. Per the germline V gene, CDR1 is LGHDT and CDR2 is YNNKEL (reference sequence). The V end was cut by 8 bases, the J end by 0 bases, with 11 bases between. CDR3 size: 14 residues. The CDR3 region has the DNA TGTGCCAGCGCGCCTCTTTATAGCAATCAGCCCCAGCATTTT. Amino acid sequence: CASAPLYSNQPQHF.

This clone was seen just once. The chain joins TRBV15 to TRBJ1-4; 7 nucleotides match TRBD1. This CDR3 has 15 amino acids. Germline CDR1 is LNHNV and CDR2 is YYDKDF (reference sequence). V gave up 0 bases and J gave up 5 bases; unmatched junction bases: 3. DNA for the CDR3: TGTGCCACCAGCAGAGACGGACAGGCGAATGAAAAACTGTTTTTT. Protein product: CATSRDGQANEKLFF.

V gene TRBV11-2 combines with J gene TRBJ2-7; D unresolved. The CDR3 totals 13 residues. CDR1 is SGHAT, CDR2 FQNNGV, per germline. Trimming took off 2 bases at V and 6 bases at J, with 11 bases between the two ends. As DNA, the CDR3 is TGTGCCAGCAGCTTAAGTCGGACGGGCGAGCAGTACTTC. It translates to CASSLSRTGEQYF. Using reference TRBV11-2 and TRBJ2-7 for the parts outside the CDR3, the full variable domain is EAGVAQSPRYKIIEKRQSVAFWCNPISGHATLYWYQQILGQGPKLLIQFQNNGVVDDSQLPKDRFSAERLKGVDSTLKIQPAKLEDSAVYLCASSLSRTGEQYFGPGTRLTVT.

V usage is TRBV5-1 and J usage is TRBJ2-7; a possible D gene is TRBD2 (5 bases). Trimming stripped 0 bases from V and 2 bases from J, with 9 bases between. Germline CDR1 is SGHRS and CDR2 is YFSETQ. The CDR3 has 14 amino acids. CDR3 protein: CASSLELDPYEQYF. CDR3 bases: TGCGCCAGCAGCTTGGAACTAGACCCCTACGAGCAGTACTTC.

The chain employs TRBV6-5 and TRBJ1-2; D is unresolved. CDR3 size: 14 residues. Germline V gene data show CDR1 as MNHEY and CDR2 as SVGAGI. V was clipped by 7 bases and J by 0 bases, with 12 bases between them. In DNA, the CDR3 is TGTGCCAGCAAGATCGGAGTCCCTAACTATGGCTACACCTTC. This gives the protein CASKIGVPNYGYTF.

As regards this clone: The same CDR3 arises from other DNA sequences in this sample as well. This CDR3 is CASRVSNQPQHF. In DNA, the CDR3 is TGTGCCAGCAGGGTAAGCAATCAGCCCCAGCATTTT. V usage is TRBV28 and J usage is TRBJ1-5; unclear D gene. Trimming cost V 6 bases and J 1 base, with 4 bases left between them. The CDR3 length is 12 residues. The germline V gene has CDR1 MDHEN and CDR2 SYDVKM.

The CDR3 DNA reads TGTGCCTGGAGTCGAATTCGAACTAGGAGTGAGCAGTTCTTC. Translation gives CAWSRIRTRSEQFF. The chain is built from TRBV30 and TRBJ2-1, with D perhaps matching TRBD2 (5 bases). Germline CDR1 reads GTSNPN; CDR2 reads SVGIG (reference sequence). The V and J ends lost 2 bases and 9 bases respectively, with 17 bases between them. The CDR3 totals 14 residues. Full variable domain (rest looked up from reference TRBV30 and TRBJ2-1): SQTIHQWPATLVQPVGSPLSLECTVEGTSNPNLYWYRQAAGRGLQLLFYSVGIGQISSEVPQNLSASRPQDRQFILSSKKLLLSDSGFYLCAWSRIRTRSEQFFGPGTRLTVL.